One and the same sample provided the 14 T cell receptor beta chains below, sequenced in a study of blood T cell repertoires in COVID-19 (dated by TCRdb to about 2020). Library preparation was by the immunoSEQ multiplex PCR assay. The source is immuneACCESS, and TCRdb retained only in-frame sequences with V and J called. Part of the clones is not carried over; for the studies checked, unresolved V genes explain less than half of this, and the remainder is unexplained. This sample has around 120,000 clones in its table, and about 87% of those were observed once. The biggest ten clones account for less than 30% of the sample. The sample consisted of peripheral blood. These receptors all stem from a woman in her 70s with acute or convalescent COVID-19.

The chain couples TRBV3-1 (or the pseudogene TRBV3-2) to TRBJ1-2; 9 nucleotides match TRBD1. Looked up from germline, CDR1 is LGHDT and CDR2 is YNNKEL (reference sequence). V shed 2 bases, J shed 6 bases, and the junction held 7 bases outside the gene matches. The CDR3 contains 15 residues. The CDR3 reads CASSQYRGRMNGYTF. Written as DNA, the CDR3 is TGTGCCAGCAGCCAATACAGGGGGCGGATGAATGGCTACACCTTC.

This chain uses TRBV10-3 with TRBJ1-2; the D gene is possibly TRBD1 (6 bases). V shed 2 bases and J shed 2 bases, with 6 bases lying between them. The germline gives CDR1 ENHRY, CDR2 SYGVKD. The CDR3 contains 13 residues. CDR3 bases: TGTGCCATCAGTGAGACAGGGAACTATGGCTACACCTTC. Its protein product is CAISETGNYGYTF.

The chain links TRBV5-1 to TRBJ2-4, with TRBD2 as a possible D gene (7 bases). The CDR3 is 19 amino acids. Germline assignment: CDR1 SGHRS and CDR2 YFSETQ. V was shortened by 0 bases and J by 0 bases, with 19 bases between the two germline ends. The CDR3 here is CASSLGGRGGHLAKNIQYF. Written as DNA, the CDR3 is TGCGCCAGCAGCTTGGGGGGTCGCGGGGGCCACCTAGCCAAAAACATTCAGTACTTC. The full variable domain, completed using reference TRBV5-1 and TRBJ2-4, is KAGVTQTPRYLIKTRGQQVTLSCSPISGHRSVSWYQQTPGQGLQFLFEYFSETQRNKGNFPGRFSGRQFSNSRSEMNVSTLELGDSALYLCASSLGGRGGHLAKNIQYFGAGTRLSVL.

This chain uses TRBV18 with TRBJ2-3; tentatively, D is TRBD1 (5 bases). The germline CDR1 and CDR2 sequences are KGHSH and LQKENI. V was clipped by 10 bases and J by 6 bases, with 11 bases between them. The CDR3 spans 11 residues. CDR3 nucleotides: TGTGCCACCCAAGGGGTCGATACGCAGTATTTT. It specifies CATQGVDTQYF. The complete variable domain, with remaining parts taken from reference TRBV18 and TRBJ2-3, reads NAGVMQNPRHLVRRRGQEARLRCSPMKGHSHVYWYRQLPEEGLKFMVYLQKENIIDESGMPKERFSAEFPKEGPSILRIQQVVRGDSAAYFCATQGVDTQYFGPGTRLTVL.

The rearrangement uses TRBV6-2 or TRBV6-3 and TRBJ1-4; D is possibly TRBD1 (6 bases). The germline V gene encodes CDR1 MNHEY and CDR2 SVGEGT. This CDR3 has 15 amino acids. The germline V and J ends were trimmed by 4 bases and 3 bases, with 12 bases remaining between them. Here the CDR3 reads CASSSQGLPNEKLFF. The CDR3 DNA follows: TGTGCCAGCAGTTCCCAGGGGCTCCCTAATGAAAAACTGTTTTTT.

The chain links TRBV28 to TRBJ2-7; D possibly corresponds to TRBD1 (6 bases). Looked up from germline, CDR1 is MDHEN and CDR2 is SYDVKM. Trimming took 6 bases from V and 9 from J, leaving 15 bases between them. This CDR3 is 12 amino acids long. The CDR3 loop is CASSPPQGWQYF. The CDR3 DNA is TGTGCCAGCAGCCCACCCCAGGGGTGGCAGTACTTC.

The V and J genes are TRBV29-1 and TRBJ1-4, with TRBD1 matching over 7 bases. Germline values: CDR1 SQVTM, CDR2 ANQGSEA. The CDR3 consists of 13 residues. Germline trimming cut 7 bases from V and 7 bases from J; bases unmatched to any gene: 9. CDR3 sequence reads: CSARQGRGEKLFF. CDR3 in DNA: TGCAGCGCGAGACAGGGCCGAGGTGAAAAACTGTTTTTT.

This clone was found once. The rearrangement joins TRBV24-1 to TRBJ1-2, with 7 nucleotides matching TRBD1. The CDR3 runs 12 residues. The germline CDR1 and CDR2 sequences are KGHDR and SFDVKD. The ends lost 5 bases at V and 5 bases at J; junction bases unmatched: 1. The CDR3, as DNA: TGTGCCACCAGTGCGACAGGGTATGGCTACACCTTC. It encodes CATSATGYGYTF.

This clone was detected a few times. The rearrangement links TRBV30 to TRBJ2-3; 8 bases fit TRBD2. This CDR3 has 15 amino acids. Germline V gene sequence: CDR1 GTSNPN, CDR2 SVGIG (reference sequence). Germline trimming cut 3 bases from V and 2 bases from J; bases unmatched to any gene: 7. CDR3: CAWSFSGDHTDTQYF. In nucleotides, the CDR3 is TGTGCCTGGAGCTTTAGCGGGGACCACACAGATACGCAGTATTTT. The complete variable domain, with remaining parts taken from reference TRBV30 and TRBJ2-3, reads SQTIHQWPATLVQPVGSPLSLECTVEGTSNPNLYWYRQAAGRGLQLLFYSVGIGQISSEVPQNLSASRPQDRQFILSSKKLLLSDSGFYLCAWSFSGDHTDTQYFGPGTRLTVL.

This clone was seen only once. The CDR3 sequence: CASSPQQGAIQETQYF. CDR3 sequence (DNA): TGTGCCAGCTCACCACAGCAGGGGGCCATCCAAGAGACCCAGTACTTC. The V gene is TRBV18, the J gene TRBJ2-5, with 8 bases identical to TRBD1. With V trimmed by 1 base and J by 1 base, 5 bases remained unmatched. The length of the CDR3 is 16 residues. The germline gives CDR1 KGHSH, CDR2 LQKENI.

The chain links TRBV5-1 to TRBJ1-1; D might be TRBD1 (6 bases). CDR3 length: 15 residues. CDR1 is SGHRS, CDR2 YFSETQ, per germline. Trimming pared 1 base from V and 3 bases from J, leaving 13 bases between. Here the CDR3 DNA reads TGCGCCAGCAGCTTGTTCCCAGGGGTGCACACTGAAGCTTTCTTT. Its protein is CASSLFPGVHTEAFF.

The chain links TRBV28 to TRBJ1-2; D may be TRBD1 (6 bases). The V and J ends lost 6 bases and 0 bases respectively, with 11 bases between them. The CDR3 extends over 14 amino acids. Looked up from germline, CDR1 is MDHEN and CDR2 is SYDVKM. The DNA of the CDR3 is TGTGCCAGCAGGCGGACAGCCGCTAACTATGGCTACACCTTC. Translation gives CASRRTAANYGYTF.

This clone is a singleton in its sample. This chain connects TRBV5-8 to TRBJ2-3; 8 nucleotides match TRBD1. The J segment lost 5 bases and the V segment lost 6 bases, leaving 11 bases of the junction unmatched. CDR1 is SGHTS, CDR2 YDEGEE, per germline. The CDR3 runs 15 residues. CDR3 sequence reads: CASTRQGNILDTQYF. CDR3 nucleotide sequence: TGTGCCAGCACTAGACAGGGGAATATATTAGATACGCAGTATTTT.

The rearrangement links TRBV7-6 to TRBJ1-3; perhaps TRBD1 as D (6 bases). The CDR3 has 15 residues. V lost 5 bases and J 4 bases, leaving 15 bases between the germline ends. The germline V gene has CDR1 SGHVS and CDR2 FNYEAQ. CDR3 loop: CASSPQGTLGNTIYF. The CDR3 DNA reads TGTGCCAGCAGCCCTCAGGGGACCCTCGGAAACACCATATATTTT.